Sequencing of this T cell receptor (beta chain) was carried out in a study of PD-1 and CTLA-4 blockade in melanoma. The V end lost 3 bases, the J end lost 8 bases, and 29 bases lay between the germline ends. CDR1 is SEHNR, CDR2 FQNEAQ, per germline (reference sequence). The CDR3 contains 19 residues. TCRdb's table, derived via immunoSEQ multiplex PCR, lists solely in-frame clones and lacks some. Found here are some 15,000 clones, over 65% of them singletons; the top ten hold roughly 15%. This clone was observed a handful of times. This TCR was sampled from a human donor with melanoma. Sequencing was performed on CD8+ T cells from peripheral blood, taken before anti-PD-1 treatment. The V and J genes are TRBV7-9 and TRBJ1-3; perhaps TRBD1 as D (5 bases). CDR3 in amino acids: CASSFPVSEWGSVGDTIYF. CDR3 DNA: TGTGCCAGCAGCTTCCCAGTGTCCGAGTGGGGGTCCGTCGGCGACACCATATATTTT.